This T cell receptor beta chain originates from a study of OX40 agonist ivuxolimab in advanced cancers. Turning to the study itself: Patients in the trial were receiving intravenous ivuxolimab every 2 weeks, at doses of 0.01 to 10 mg/kg. General study findings and limits: Among T cells, CD8+ cells averaged more expanded clones than CD4+ cells.

Patients with a history of autoimmune disease or on systemic immunosuppression were excluded. The assay was immunoSEQ multiplex PCR, and TCRdb's table has in-frame clones only and misses some. The repertoire consists of about 99,000 clones, with approximately 93% occurring once and the leading ten covering 0.15% to 0.2%. As to this clone: Its antigen is undetermined.

The germline V gene encodes CDR1 SGHTA and CDR2 FQGNSA. The junction had 12 bases not matched to a gene; V was cut back by 3 bases and J by 8 bases. This CDR3 region has 15 residues. This receptor was taken from an adult with an advanced solid tumor such as melanoma, head and neck, liver or kidney cancer. Sequencing was performed on CD4+ or CD8+ T cells sorted from blood, taken in a trial of the OX40 agonist ivuxolimab. J is TRBJ1-2 and V is TRBV7-2, with 7 bases identical to TRBD1. The CDR3 DNA sequence: TGTGCCAGCAGCTTGGCGGACAGGTCGGGAGGAGGCTACACCTTC. This encodes CASSLADRSGGGYTF.